The 13 T cell receptor beta chains below come from one sample, sequenced in a study of T cells expressing NK-cell markers (dated by TCRdb to between 2020 and 2021). Libraries were built with 5' RACE. Sequencing instrument: Illumina HiSeq 2000. The reads underwent TCRdb reprocessing, giving one record for each CDR3 protein sequence and no DNA. The sample's clone listing holds 150,000 to 160,000 distinct CDR3 sequences. The ten top clones hold roughly 35% of the sample. The sequenced sample was blood T cells: a sorted CD56 or NKG2C T cell subset, CD4+ or CD8+ T cells, or bulk PBMC T cells (not recorded which). The receptors shown here come from a woman aged 45-60 years in good health. Donor details come from another sample of the same person, matched by shared clones.

The chain couples TRBV5-1 to TRBJ2-3; absent DNA, TCRdb's TRBD2 call cannot be checked. CDR3 length: 14 amino acids. CDR1 and CDR2 (germline): SGHRS, YFSETQ. The CDR3 loop reads CACFRESLTDTQYF.

The CDR3 sequence: CASSLGGRANEQFF. The genes are TRBV7-8 and TRBJ2-1; the D gene TCRdb calls, TRBD2, cannot be checked with no DNA. The CDR3 has 14 amino acids. CDR1 SGHVS and CDR2 FQNEAQ come from the germline V gene.

J is TRBJ1-1 and V is TRBV20-1; the D call of TRBD1 rests on TCRdb alone, since no DNA is present to check it. The CDR3 is 13 residues long. Germline CDR1 is DFQATT and CDR2 is SNEGSKA (reference sequence). The CDR3: CSARPVNANKAFF.

V gene TRBV4-1 combines with J gene TRBJ1-4. This CDR3 comprises 15 residues. Germline lookup yields CDR1 MGHRA and CDR2 YSYEKL. CDR3 loop: CASSQDQATNEKLFF.

The chain uses TRBV29-1 and TRBJ2-6. Per the germline V gene, CDR1 is SQVTM and CDR2 is ANQGSEA. The CDR3 is made up of 17 amino acids. CDR3 in amino acids: CSVEEGLTLSGANVLTF.

The V gene is TRBV30, the J gene TRBJ1-4. Germline lookup yields CDR1 GTSNPN and CDR2 SVGIG (reference sequence). This CDR3 is 12 amino acids long. The CDR3 region is CAWRRGDEKLFF.

The chain carries TRBV29-1 and TRBJ2-1; TCRdb gives TRBD1 as the D gene, but with no DNA this cannot be confirmed. Germline CDR1 and CDR2: SQVTM and ANQGSEA. The CDR3 is 17 residues long. The CDR3 loop is CSASGGVLPAIGGEQFF.

This chain joins TRBV6-2 or TRBV6-3 and TRBJ2-1; TCRdb indicates TRBD1, and absent DNA this call remains unverified. The germline V gene encodes CDR1 MNHEY and CDR2 SVGEGT. CDR3 length: 15 residues. Here the CDR3 reads CASSQGISMRDEQFF.

This chain links TRBV9 with TRBJ1-1; TCRdb names TRBD1, which stays unverified in the absence of DNA. The V gene's germline CDR1 is SGDLS and CDR2 YYNGEE. CDR3 length equals 13 residues. CDR3 in amino acids: CASSATGTTEAFF.

The chain joins TRBV28 to TRBJ2-1; checking the TCRdb D call of TRBD2 is not possible without DNA. There are 16 residues in the CDR3. Per the germline V gene, CDR1 is MDHEN and CDR2 is SYDVKM. CDR3 residues: CASRPQRESRYNEQFF. Full variable domain (remainder filled in from reference TRBV28 and TRBJ2-1): DVKVTQSSRYLVKRTGEKVFLECVQDMDHENMFWYRQDPGLGLRLIYFSYDVKMKEKGDIPEGYSVSREKKERFSLILESASTNQTSMYLCASRPQRESRYNEQFFGPGTRLTVL.

The chain links TRBV7-9 to TRBJ2-4. Germline V gene lookup returns CDR1 SEHNR and CDR2 FQNEAQ (reference sequence). This CDR3 has 13 amino acids. CDR3 loop: CASREKGGDIQYF. Together with reference TRBV7-9 and TRBJ2-4, the CDR3 gives the full variable domain: DTGVSQNPRHKITKRGQNVTFRCDPISEHNRLYWYRQTLGQGPEFLTYFQNEAQLEKSRLLSDRFSAERPKGSFSTLEIQRTEQGDSAMYLCASREKGGDIQYFGAGTRLSVL.

The chain recombines TRBV29-1 with TRBJ2-1. CDR1 and CDR2 (germline): SQVTM, ANQGSEA. The CDR3 loop spans 12 amino acids. This CDR3 reads CSVQQSYDEQFF.

V and J are TRBV7-6 and TRBJ2-3. Germline CDR1 SGHVS, CDR2 FNYEAQ. The CDR3 length is 16 residues. The CDR3: CASTPRNGPSTDTQYF.